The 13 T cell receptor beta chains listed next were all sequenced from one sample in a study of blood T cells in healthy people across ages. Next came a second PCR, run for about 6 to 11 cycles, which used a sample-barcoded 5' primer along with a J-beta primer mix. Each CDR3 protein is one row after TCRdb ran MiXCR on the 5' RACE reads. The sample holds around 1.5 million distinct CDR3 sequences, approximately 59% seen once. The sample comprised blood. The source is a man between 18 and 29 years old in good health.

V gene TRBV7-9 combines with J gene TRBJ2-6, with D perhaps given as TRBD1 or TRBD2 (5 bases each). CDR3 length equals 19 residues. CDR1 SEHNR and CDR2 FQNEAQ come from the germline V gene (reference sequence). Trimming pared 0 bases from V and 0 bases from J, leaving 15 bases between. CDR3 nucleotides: TGTGCCAGCAGCTTAGCGCAGGGAGACTTCCGCTCTGGGGCCAACGTCCTGACTTTC. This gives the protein CASSLAQGDFRSGANVLTF.

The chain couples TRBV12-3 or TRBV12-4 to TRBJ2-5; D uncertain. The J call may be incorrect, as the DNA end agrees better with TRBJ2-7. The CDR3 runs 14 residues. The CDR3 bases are TGTGCCAGCAGTTTAGTAAGGAGCCCCTACGAGCAGTACTTC. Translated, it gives CASSLVRSPYEQYF.

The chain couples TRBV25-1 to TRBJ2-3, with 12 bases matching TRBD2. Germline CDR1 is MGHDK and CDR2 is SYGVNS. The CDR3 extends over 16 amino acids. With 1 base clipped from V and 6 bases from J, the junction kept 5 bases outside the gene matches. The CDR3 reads CASSESSGRAVDTQYF. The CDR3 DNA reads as TGTGCCAGCAGTGAATCTAGCGGGAGGGCCGTCGATACGCAGTATTTT.

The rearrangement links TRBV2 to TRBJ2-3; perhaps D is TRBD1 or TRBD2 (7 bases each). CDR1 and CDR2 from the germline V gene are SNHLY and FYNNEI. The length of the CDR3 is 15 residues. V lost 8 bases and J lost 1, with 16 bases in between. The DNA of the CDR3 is TGTGCCAGCCCTAGGGAGGGGGCCCGCACAGATACGCAGTATTTT. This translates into CASPREGARTDTQYF. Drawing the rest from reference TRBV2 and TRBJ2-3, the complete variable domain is EPEVTQTPSHQVTQMGQEVILRCVPISNHLYFYWYRQILGQKVEFLVSFYNNEISEKSEIFDDQFSVERPDGSNFTLKIRSTKLEDSAMYFCASPREGARTDTQYFGPGTRLTVL.

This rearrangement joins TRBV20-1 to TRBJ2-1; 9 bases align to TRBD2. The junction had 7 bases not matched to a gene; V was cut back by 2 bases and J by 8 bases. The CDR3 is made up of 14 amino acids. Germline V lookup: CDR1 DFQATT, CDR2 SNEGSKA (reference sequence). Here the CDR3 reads CSARHSGSFHEQFF. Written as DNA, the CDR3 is TGCAGTGCTAGACATAGCGGGAGTTTTCATGAGCAGTTCTTC.

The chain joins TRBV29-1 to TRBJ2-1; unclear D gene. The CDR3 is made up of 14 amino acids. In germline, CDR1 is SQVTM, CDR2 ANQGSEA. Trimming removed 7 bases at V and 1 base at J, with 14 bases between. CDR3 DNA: TGCAGCGCTTCCCCGGGTGGGTCCTACAATGAGCAGTTCTTC. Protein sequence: CSASPGGSYNEQFF.

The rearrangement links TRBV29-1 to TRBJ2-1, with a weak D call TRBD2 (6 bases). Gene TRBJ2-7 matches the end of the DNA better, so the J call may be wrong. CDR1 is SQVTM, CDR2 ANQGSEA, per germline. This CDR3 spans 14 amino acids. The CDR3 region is CSARGAGSYNEQYF. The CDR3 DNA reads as TGCAGCGCCCGAGGGGCGGGGTCCTACAATGAGCAGTACTTC.

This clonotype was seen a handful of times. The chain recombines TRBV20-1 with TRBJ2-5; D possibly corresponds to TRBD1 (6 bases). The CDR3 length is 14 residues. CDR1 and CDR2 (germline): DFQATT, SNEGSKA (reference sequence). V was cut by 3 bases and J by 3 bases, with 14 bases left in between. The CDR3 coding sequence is TGCAGTGCTAGGGCAAGGACAGTGGAAGAGACCCAGTACTTC. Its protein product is CSARARTVEETQYF.

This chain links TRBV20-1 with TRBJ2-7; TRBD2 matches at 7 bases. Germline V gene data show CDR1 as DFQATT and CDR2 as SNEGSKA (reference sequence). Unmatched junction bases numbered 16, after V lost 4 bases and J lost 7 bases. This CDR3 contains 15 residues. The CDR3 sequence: CSAKSGTQGIHEQYF. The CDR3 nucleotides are TGCAGTGCTAAAAGCGGGACCCAGGGTATACATGAGCAGTACTTC.

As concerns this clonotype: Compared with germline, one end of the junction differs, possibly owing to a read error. The CDR3 loop is CSARTVNYSYTF. As DNA, the CDR3 is TGCAGTGCTAGGACAGTTAACTATAGCTACACCTTC. V gene TRBV20-1 combines with J gene TRBJ1-2, with a weak D call TRBD1 (5 bases). The CDR3 length is 12 residues. Germline loops: CDR1 DFQATT, CDR2 SNEGSKA (reference sequence).

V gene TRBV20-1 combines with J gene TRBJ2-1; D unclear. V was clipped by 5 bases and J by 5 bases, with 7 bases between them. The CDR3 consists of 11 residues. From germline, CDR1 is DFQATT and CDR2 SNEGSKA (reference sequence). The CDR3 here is CSALQDNEQFF. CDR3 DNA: TGCAGTGCTTTGCAGGACAATGAGCAGTTCTTC.

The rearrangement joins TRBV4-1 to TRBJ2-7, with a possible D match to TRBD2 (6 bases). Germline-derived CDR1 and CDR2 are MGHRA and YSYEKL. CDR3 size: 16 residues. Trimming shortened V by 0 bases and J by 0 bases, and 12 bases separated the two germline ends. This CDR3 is CASSQEGAGPSYEQYF. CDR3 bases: TGCGCCAGCAGCCAAGAGGGAGCGGGCCCCTCCTACGAGCAGTACTTC.

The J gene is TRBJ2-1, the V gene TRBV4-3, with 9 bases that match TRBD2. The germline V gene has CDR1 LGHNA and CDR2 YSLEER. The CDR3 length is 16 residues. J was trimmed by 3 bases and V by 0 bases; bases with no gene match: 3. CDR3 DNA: TGCGCCAGCAGCCAAGACGAGCGGGGGGTCTACAATGAGCAGTTCTTC. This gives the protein CASSQDERGVYNEQFF.